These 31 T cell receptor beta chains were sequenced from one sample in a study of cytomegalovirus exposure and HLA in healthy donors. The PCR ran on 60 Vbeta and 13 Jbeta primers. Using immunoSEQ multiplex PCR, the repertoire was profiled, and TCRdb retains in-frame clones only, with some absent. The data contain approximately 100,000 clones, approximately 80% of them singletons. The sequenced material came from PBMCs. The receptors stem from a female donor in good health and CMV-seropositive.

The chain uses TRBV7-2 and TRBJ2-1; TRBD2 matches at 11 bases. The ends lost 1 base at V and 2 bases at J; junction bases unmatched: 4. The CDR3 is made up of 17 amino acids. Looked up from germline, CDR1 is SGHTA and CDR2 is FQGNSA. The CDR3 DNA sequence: TGTGCCAGCAGCTTAGGGACTAGCGGGTATACCTACAATGAGCAGTTCTTC. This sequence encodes CASSLGTSGYTYNEQFF.

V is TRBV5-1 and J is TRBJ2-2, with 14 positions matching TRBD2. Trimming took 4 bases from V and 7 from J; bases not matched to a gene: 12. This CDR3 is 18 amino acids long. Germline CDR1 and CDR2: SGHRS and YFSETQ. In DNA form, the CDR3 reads TGCGCCAGCAGCACAGGGCCCGGGACTAGCGGGAGTGACGGGGAGCTGTTTTTT. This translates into CASSTGPGTSGSDGELFF.

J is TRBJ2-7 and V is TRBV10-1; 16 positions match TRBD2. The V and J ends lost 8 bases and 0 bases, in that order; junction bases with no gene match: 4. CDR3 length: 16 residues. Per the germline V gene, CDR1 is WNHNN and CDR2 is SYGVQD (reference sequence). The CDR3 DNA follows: TGCGCCAGCTTCGGGACTAGCGGGAGGGTCTCCTACGAGCAGTACTTC. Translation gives CASFGTSGRVSYEQYF.

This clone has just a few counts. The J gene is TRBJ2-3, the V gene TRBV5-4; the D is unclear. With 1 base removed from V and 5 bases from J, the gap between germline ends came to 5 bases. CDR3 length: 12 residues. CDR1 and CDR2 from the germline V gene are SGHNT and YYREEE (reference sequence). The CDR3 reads CASSLWRDTQYF. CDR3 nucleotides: TGTGCCAGCAGCTTGTGGAGAGATACGCAGTATTTT.

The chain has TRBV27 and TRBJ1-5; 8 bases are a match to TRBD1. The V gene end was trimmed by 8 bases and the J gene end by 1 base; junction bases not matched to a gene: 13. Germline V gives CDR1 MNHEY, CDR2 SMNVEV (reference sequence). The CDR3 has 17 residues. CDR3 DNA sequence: TGTGCCAGCGGGATCTCAGGGGGCGGCCAGAGCAATCAGCCCCAGCATTTT. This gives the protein CASGISGGGQSNQPQHF.

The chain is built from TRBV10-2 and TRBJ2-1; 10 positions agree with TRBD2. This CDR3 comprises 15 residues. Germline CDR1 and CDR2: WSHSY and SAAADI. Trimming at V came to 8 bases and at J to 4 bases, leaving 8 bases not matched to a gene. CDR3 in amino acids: CASSYLAGAYNEQFF. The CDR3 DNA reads TGCGCCAGCTCCTACCTAGCGGGGGCATACAATGAGCAGTTCTTC.

CDR3 sequence (DNA): TGCGCCAGCAGCCAAGCGGGGGGGCCAGGTACGCAGTATTTT. It translates to CASSQAGGPGTQYF. This sequence joins TRBV4-3 and TRBJ2-3; 8 nucleotides agree with TRBD2. Germline assignment: CDR1 LGHNA and CDR2 YSLEER. V lost 1 base to trimming and J lost 8 bases; unmatched junction nucleotides: 5. The CDR3 loop spans 14 amino acids.

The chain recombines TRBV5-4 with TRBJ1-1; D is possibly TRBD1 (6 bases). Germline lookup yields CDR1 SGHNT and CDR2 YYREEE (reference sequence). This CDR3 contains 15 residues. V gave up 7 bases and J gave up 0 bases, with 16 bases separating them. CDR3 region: CASRLDSNMNTEAFF. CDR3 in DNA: TGTGCCAGCCGCCTGGACAGCAACATGAACACTGAAGCTTTCTTT.

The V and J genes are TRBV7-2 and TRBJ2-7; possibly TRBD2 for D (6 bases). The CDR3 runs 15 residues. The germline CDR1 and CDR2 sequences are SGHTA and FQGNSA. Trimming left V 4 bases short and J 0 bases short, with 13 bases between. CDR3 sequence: CASSYTSSSSYEQYF. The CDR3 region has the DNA TGTGCCAGCAGCTATACTAGCTCTAGCTCCTACGAGCAGTACTTC.

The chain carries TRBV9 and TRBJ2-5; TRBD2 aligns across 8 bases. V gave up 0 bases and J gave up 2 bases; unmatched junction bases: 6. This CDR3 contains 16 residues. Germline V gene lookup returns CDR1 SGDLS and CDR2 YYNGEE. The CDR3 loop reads CASSVVASGPQETQYF. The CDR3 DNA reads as TGTGCCAGCAGCGTAGTGGCTAGCGGGCCTCAAGAGACCCAGTACTTC. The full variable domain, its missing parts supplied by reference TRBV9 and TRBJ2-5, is DSGVTQTPKHLITATGQRVTLRCSPRSGDLSVYWYQQSLDQGLQFLIQYYNGEERAKGNILERFSAQQFPDLHSELNLSSLELGDSALYFCASSVVASGPQETQYFGPGTRLLVL.

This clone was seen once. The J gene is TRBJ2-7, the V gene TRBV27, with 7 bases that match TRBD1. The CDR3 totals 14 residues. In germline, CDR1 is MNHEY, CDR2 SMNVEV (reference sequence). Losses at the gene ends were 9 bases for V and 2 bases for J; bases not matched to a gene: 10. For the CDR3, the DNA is TGTGCCAGTCAAAGGGACAGTCAGGCCTACGAGCAGTACTTC. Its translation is CASQRDSQAYEQYF.

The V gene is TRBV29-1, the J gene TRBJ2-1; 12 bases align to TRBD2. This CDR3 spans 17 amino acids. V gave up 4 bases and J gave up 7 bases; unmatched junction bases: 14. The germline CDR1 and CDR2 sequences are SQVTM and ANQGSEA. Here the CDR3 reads CSVVGHPTSGSENEQFF. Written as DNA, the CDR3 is TGCAGCGTTGTTGGACATCCGACTAGCGGGAGCGAGAATGAGCAGTTCTTC.

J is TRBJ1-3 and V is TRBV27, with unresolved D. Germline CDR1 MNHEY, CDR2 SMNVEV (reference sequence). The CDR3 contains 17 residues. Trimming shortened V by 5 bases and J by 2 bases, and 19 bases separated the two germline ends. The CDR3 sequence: CASSAYGERSPGNTIYF. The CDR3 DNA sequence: TGTGCCAGCAGTGCATATGGGGAGCGTAGTCCTGGAAACACCATATATTTT.

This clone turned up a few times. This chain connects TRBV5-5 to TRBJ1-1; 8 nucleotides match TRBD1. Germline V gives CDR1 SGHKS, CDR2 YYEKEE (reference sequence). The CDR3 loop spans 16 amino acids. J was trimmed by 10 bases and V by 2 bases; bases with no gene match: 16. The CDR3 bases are TGTGCCAGCAGCTTTAATGACAGGGTCCAGGGGGCACGAGCTTTCTTT. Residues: CASSFNDRVQGARAFF.

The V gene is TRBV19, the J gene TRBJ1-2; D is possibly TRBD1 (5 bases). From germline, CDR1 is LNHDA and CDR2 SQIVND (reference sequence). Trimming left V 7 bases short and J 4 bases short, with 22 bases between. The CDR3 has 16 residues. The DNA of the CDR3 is TGTGCCAGTACCCCGCGGGCGGGGCCTACCTCCTATGGCTACACCTTC. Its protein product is CASTPRAGPTSYGYTF. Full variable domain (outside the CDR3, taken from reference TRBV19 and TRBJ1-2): DGGITQSPKYLFRKEGQNVTLSCEQNLNHDAMYWYRQDPGQGLRLIYYSQIVNDFQKGDIAEGYSVSREKKESFPLTVTSAQKNPTAFYLCASTPRAGPTSYGYTFGSGTRLTVV.

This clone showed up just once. This CDR3 is CASSSYGGNTEAFF. CDR3 nucleotides: TGTGCCAGCAGCTCGTACGGTGGGAACACTGAAGCTTTCTTT. The chain couples TRBV7-3 to TRBJ1-1; no firm D call. Germline CDR1 is SGHTA and CDR2 is FQGTGA. This CDR3 is built from 14 residues. Trimming stripped 4 bases from V and 1 base from J, with 10 bases between.

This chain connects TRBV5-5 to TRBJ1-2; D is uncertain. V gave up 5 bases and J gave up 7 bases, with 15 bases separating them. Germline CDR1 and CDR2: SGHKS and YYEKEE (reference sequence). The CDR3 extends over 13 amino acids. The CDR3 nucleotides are TGTGCCAGCAGGACCGCACCAGGTCTTGGCTACACCTTC. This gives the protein CASRTAPGLGYTF.

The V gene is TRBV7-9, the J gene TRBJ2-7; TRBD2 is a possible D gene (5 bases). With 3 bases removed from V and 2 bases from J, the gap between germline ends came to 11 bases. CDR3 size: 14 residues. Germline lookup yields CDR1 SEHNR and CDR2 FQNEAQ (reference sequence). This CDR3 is CASSLSGSTYEQYF. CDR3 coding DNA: TGTGCCAGCAGCTTGTCGGGGAGTACCTACGAGCAGTACTTC.

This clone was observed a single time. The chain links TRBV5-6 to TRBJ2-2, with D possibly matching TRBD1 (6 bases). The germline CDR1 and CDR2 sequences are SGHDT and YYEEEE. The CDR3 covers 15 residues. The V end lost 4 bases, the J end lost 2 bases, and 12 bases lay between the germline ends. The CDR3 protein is CASSPWGLNTGELFF. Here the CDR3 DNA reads TGTGCCAGCAGCCCCTGGGGGCTCAACACCGGGGAGCTGTTTTTT. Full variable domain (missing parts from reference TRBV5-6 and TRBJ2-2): DAGVTQSPTHLIKTRGQQVTLRCSPKSGHDTVSWYQQALGQGPQFIFQYYEEEERQRGNFPDRFSGHQFPNYSSELNVNALLLGDSALYLCASSPWGLNTGELFFGEGSRLTVL.

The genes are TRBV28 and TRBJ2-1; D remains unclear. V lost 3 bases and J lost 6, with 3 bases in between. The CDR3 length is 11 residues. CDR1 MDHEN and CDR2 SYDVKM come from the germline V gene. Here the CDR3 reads CASSFSNEQFF. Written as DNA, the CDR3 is TGTGCCAGCAGTTTCTCCAATGAGCAGTTCTTC.

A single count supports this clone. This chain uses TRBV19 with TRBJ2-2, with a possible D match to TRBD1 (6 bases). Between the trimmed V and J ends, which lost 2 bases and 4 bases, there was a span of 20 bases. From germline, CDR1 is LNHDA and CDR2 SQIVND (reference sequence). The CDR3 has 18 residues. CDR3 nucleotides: TGTGCCAGTAGTATATGGGGCAGGGGTGGTAGTCGCACCGGGGAGCTGTTTTTT. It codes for CASSIWGRGGSRTGELFF.

The CDR3 region has the DNA TGCGCCAGCAGTCCTACTAGCGGGGGGGCCCGTCTGTTTTTT. It is translated as CASSPTSGGARLFF. V is TRBV5-1 and J is TRBJ2-2, with TRBD2 matching over 13 bases. Germline V gives CDR1 SGHRS, CDR2 YFSETQ. V was pared by 5 bases and J by 14 bases, with 9 bases of the junction left unmatched. The CDR3 loop spans 14 amino acids.

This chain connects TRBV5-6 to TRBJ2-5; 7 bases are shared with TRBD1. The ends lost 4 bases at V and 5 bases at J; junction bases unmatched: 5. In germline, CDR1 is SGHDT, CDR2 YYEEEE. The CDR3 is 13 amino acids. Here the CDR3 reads CASSPTGSETQYF. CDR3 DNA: TGTGCCAGCAGCCCGACAGGGAGCGAGACCCAGTACTTC.

The CDR3 DNA follows: TGTGCCAGCAGTTACGGAGGGACTAGCGCCTACGAGCAGTACTTC. This encodes CASSYGGTSAYEQYF. The chain employs TRBV6-6 and TRBJ2-7; 10 positions agree with TRBD2. The junction had 3 bases not matched to a gene; V was cut back by 2 bases and J by 2 bases. Germline CDR1 and CDR2: MNHNY and SVGAGI (reference sequence). The CDR3 extends over 15 amino acids.

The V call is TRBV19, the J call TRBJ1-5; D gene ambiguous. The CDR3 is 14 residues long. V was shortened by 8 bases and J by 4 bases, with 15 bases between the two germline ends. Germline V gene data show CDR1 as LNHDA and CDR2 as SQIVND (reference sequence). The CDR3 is CASHEWANNQPQHF. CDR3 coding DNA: TGTGCCAGTCACGAGTGGGCCAATAATCAGCCCCAGCATTTT.

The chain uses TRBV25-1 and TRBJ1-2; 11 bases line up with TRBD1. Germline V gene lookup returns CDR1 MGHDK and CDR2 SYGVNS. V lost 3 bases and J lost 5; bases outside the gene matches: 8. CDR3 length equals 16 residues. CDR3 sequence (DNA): TGTGCCAGCAGTGAGGGGGGACAGGGGGGGTTTTATGGCTACACCTTC. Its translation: CASSEGGQGGFYGYTF.

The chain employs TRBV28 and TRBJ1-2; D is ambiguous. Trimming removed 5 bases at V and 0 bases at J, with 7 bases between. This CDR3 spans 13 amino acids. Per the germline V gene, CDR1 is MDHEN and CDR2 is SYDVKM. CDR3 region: CASSTGANYGYTF. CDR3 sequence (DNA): TGTGCCAGCAGTACCGGGGCTAACTATGGCTACACCTTC.

The chain's CDR3 is CASSLVGTSGNYEQYF. CDR3 bases: TGCGCCAGCAGCTTGGTCGGGACTAGCGGAAACTACGAGCAGTACTTC. The chain employs TRBV5-1 and TRBJ2-7; 11 positions match TRBD2. CDR1 and CDR2 (germline): SGHRS, YFSETQ. The ends lost 0 bases at V and 3 bases at J; junction bases unmatched: 5. This CDR3 region has 16 residues.

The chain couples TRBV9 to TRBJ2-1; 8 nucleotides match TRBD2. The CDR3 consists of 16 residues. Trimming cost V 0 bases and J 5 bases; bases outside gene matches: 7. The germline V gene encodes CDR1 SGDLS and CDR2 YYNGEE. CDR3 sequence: CASSVENSGVHNEQFF. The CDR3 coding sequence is TGTGCCAGCAGCGTAGAAAATAGCGGGGTACACAATGAGCAGTTCTTC. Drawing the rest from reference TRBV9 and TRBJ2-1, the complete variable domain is DSGVTQTPKHLITATGQRVTLRCSPRSGDLSVYWYQQSLDQGLQFLIQYYNGEERAKGNILERFSAQQFPDLHSELNLSSLELGDSALYFCASSVENSGVHNEQFFGPGTRLTVL.

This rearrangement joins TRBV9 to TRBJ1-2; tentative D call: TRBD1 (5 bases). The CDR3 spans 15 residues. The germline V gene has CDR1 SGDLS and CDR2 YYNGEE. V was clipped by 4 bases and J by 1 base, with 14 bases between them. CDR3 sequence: CASSTPQGDNYGYTF. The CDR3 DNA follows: TGTGCCAGCAGCACACCCCAGGGCGATAACTATGGCTACACCTTC.

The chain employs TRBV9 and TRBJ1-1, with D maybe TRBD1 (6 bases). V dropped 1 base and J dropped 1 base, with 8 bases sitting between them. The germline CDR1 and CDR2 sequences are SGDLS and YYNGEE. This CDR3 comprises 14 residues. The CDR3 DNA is TGTGCCAGCAGCGTAATCAGGGGGAACACTGAAGCTTTCTTT. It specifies CASSVIRGNTEAFF. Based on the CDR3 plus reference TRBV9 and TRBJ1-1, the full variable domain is DSGVTQTPKHLITATGQRVTLRCSPRSGDLSVYWYQQSLDQGLQFLIQYYNGEERAKGNILERFSAQQFPDLHSELNLSSLELGDSALYFCASSVIRGNTEAFFGQGTRLTVV.